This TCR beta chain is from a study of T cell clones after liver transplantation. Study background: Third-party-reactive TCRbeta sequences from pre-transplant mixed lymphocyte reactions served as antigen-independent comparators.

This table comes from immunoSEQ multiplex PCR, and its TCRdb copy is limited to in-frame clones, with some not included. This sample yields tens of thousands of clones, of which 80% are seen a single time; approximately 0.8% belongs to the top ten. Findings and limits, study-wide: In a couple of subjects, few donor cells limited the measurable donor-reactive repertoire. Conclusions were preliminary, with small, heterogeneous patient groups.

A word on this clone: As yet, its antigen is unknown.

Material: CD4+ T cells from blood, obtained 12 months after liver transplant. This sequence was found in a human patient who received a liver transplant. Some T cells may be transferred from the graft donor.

The CDR3 region is CASSSSLPRRDRPSGGYTF. The CDR3 DNA follows: TGTGCCAGCAGTTCCTCATTACCAAGGCGGGACAGGCCCTCGGGAGGCTACACCTTC. The chain has TRBV28 and TRBJ1-2, with 8 bases fitting TRBD1. Germline CDR1 and CDR2: MDHEN and SYDVKM. This CDR3 region has 19 residues. V dropped 4 bases and J dropped 8; count of bases not matched to a gene: 24.